This TCR beta chain was sequenced in a study of blood T cell repertoires in COVID-19. About the research overall: T cells, B-cell-depleted T cells, or PBMCs provided the cDNA or gDNA that served as material.

In the authors' workflow: Nucleated cell number was recorded as an estimate derived from reference gene primer amplification. Using immunoSEQ multiplex PCR, the repertoire was profiled, and TCRdb retains in-frame clones only, with some absent. Clonal size and the V and J genes are those of that table, whereas D and trimming came from the DNA. The profile shows fewer than 200,000 clones, approximately 85% of them singletons. What was sequenced was peripheral blood. This sequence was found in a man aged 35 to 55 who had recovered from COVID-19.

Here the CDR3 reads CASSFRYEQYF. CDR3 sequence (DNA): TGTGCCAGCAGCTTCAGATACGAGCAGTACTTC. The chain recombines TRBV7-8 with TRBJ2-7, with D hard to call. Between the trimmed V and J ends, which lost 3 bases and 4 bases, there was a span of 4 bases. The CDR3 covers 11 residues. CDR1 and CDR2 from the germline V gene are SGHVS and FQNEAQ.